A single sample is the source of the 31 T cell receptor beta chains below, sequenced in a study of blood T cell repertoires in COVID-19. Here immunoSEQ multiplex PCR was the method, and the copy in TCRdb shows in-frame clones only, minus some. The data contain roughly 59,000 clones, less than 80% of them seen just once; the ten biggest clones take up around 9.7%. Sequenced: peripheral blood. The receptors shown here come from a human donor in a cohort sampled during active COVID-19.

V is TRBV10-1 and J is TRBJ2-2, with 11 bases aligning to TRBD1. The CDR3 spans 15 residues. V lost 8 bases, J lost 4 bases, and 6 bases stayed unmatched. Per the germline V gene, CDR1 is WNHNN and CDR2 is SYGVQD (reference sequence). The CDR3 DNA reads TGCGCCAGCCGCCCTGGGACAGGGGGCACCGGGGAGCTGTTTTTT. The encoded protein is CASRPGTGGTGELFF.

The chain employs TRBV21-1 and TRBJ1-4. TRBV21-1 is an annotated pseudogene. CDR3 length: 15 residues. CDR3 protein: CASTPKGEPIEKLFF. In DNA, the CDR3 is TGTGCCAGCACCCCTAAAGGAGAACCTATTGAAAAACTGTTTTTT.

J is TRBJ2-1 and V is TRBV7-8, with 9 bases aligning to TRBD2. Trimming took 5 bases from V and 9 from J; bases not matched to a gene: 23. The germline V gene encodes CDR1 SGHVS and CDR2 FQNEAQ. There are 19 residues in the CDR3. CDR3 in DNA: TGTGCCAGCAGCCACCCGGGGCTAGCGGGAATCTACGAGGGAGGTGAGCAGTTCTTC. It translates to CASSHPGLAGIYEGGEQFF.

The rearrangement joins TRBV5-1 to TRBJ1-4, with D possibly being TRBD1 (5 bases). Germline V lookup: CDR1 SGHRS, CDR2 YFSETQ. The CDR3 has 15 amino acids. Trimming stripped 4 bases from V and 9 bases from J, with 19 bases between. CDR3 DNA: TGCGCCAGCAGCCCCGAACCGGGAGGGGAGAAAAAACTGTTTTTT. Translation gives CASSPEPGGEKKLFF. Full variable domain (outside the CDR3, taken from reference TRBV5-1 and TRBJ1-4): KAGVTQTPRYLIKTRGQQVTLSCSPISGHRSVSWYQQTPGQGLQFLFEYFSETQRNKGNFPGRFSGRQFSNSRSEMNVSTLELGDSALYLCASSPEPGGEKKLFFGSGTQLSVL.

The V gene is TRBV9, the J gene TRBJ2-1, with 8 bases identical to TRBD2. This CDR3 is built from 15 residues. CDR1 and CDR2 (germline): SGDLS, YYNGEE. The J segment lost 2 bases and the V segment lost 6 bases, leaving 7 bases of the junction unmatched. CDR3 sequence: CASKGREAPYNEQFF. The CDR3 region has the DNA TGTGCCAGCAAGGGGCGGGAGGCCCCCTACAATGAGCAGTTCTTC.

This clone was recorded once. CDR3 sequence: CAPPGGGTEAFF. The DNA of the CDR3 is TGTGCCCCCCCCGGAGGTGGTACTGAAGCTTTCTTT. The gene calls are TRBV24-1 and TRBJ1-1; the D is unclear. Looked up from germline, CDR1 is KGHDR and CDR2 is SFDVKD. The CDR3 loop spans 12 amino acids. V was pared by 12 bases and J by 5 bases, with 15 bases between.

This clone came up once. The rearrangement links TRBV6-2 or TRBV6-3 to TRBJ2-5, with 10 bases matching TRBD2. Germline lookup yields CDR1 MNHEY and CDR2 SVGEGT. The CDR3 spans 16 residues. V dropped 4 bases and J dropped 2; count of bases not matched to a gene: 7. CDR3 in DNA: TGTGCCAGCAGTTCTTACGGGACTAGCGCTCAAGAGACCCAGTACTTC. Translation gives CASSSYGTSAQETQYF.

This chain connects TRBV2 to TRBJ2-5, with unresolved D. The CDR3 is 14 amino acids. V was pared by 4 bases and J by 3 bases, with 12 bases between. The V gene's germline CDR1 is SNHLY and CDR2 FYNNEI. CDR3: CASSAGGKKETQYF. The DNA of the CDR3 is TGTGCCAGCAGTGCCGGCGGCAAAAAAGAGACCCAGTACTTC.

This clone has more than one count but fewer than ten. V is TRBV18 and J is TRBJ1-5; TRBD1 is a possible D gene (6 bases). The CDR3 runs to 15 residues. The germline CDR1 and CDR2 sequences are KGHSH and LQKENI. Trimming left V 3 bases short and J 7 bases short, with 16 bases between. The CDR3 region is CASSPQGLNEQPQHF. The CDR3 DNA reads TGTGCCAGCTCACCCCAGGGGCTGAATGAGCAGCCCCAGCATTTT.

This chain links TRBV27 with TRBJ1-2, with no clear D. The CDR3 totals 12 residues. V dropped 5 bases and J dropped 7 bases, with 11 bases sitting between them. The V gene's germline CDR1 is MNHEY and CDR2 SMNVEV (reference sequence). The CDR3 DNA reads TGTGCCAGCAGTCCTGGCTCTGCTGGCTACACCTTC. Translating gives CASSPGSAGYTF.

The J gene is TRBJ1-2, the V gene TRBV9, with unresolved D. CDR3 size: 13 residues. Germline V CDR1 and CDR2: SGDLS, YYNGEE. The V and J ends lost 4 bases and 6 bases respectively, with 13 bases between them. Written as DNA, the CDR3 is TGTGCCAGCAGCCTCCTTTTCGGGGATGGCTACACCTTC. Amino acids: CASSLLFGDGYTF.

The sample holds one count of this clone. The J gene is TRBJ1-2, the V gene TRBV6-5; 9 positions agree with TRBD1. Trimming cost V 5 bases and J 4 bases; bases outside gene matches: 5. This CDR3 region has 14 residues. Germline V gene lookup returns CDR1 MNHEY and CDR2 SVGAGI. This chain's CDR3 is CASSRTGEGYGYTF. CDR3 coding DNA: TGTGCCAGCAGTCGGACAGGGGAGGGCTATGGCTACACCTTC.

V gene TRBV19 combines with J gene TRBJ2-3, with TRBD2 identical over 15 bases. Germline V lookup: CDR1 LNHDA, CDR2 SQIVND (reference sequence). This CDR3 has 18 amino acids. Unmatched junction bases numbered 15, after V lost 6 bases and J lost 8 bases. As DNA, the CDR3 is TGTGCCAGTAGCCCCCTGAGGACTAGCGGGAGGGGAGCCGGTACGCAGTATTTT. Its protein product is CASSPLRTSGRGAGTQYF.

The chain has TRBV5-1 and TRBJ2-7; 7 bases are a match to TRBD1. After removal of 3 bases from V and 7 bases from J, the junction contained 4 bases not matched to a gene. The CDR3 spans 12 residues. The germline V gene has CDR1 SGHRS and CDR2 YFSETQ. The CDR3 nucleotides are TGCGCCAGCAGCTGGCGACAGGGAGAGCAGTACTTC. As protein: CASSWRQGEQYF. Full variable domain (rest looked up from reference TRBV5-1 and TRBJ2-7): KAGVTQTPRYLIKTRGQQVTLSCSPISGHRSVSWYQQTPGQGLQFLFEYFSETQRNKGNFPGRFSGRQFSNSRSEMNVSTLELGDSALYLCASSWRQGEQYFGPGTRLTVT.

The rearrangement links TRBV30 to TRBJ2-7, with 8 bases identical to TRBD1. Germline CDR1 GTSNPN, CDR2 SVGIG (reference sequence). This CDR3 has 12 residues. The V and J ends lost 7 bases and 2 bases, in that order; junction bases with no gene match: 4. DNA for the CDR3: TGTGCCTTCCGGGACAGGCCCTACGAGCAGTACTTC. Protein sequence: CAFRDRPYEQYF.

The J gene is TRBJ2-1, the V gene TRBV6-2 or TRBV6-3; 8 bases fit TRBD2. V lost 5 bases, J lost 3 bases, and 6 bases stayed unmatched. Germline CDR1 reads MNHEY; CDR2 reads SVGEGT. The length of the CDR3 is 15 residues. DNA of the CDR3: TGTGCCAGCAGTCTCGGAGCGGGGGACTACAATGAGCAGTTCTTC. Its protein is CASSLGAGDYNEQFF.

The V gene is TRBV7-2, the J gene TRBJ2-1, with 11 bases fitting TRBD2. The CDR3 has 19 amino acids. J lost 9 bases, V lost 5 bases, and 21 bases had no gene match. Germline V gene lookup returns CDR1 SGHTA and CDR2 FQGNSA. CDR3: CASSVIKGVTSGKEGEQFF. In DNA form, the CDR3 reads TGTGCCAGCAGCGTCATAAAGGGCGTGACTAGCGGGAAGGAGGGTGAGCAGTTCTTC.

This clone was picked up one time. V gene TRBV4-3 combines with J gene TRBJ2-1; D remains unclear. The CDR3 contains 13 residues. Per the germline V gene, CDR1 is LGHNA and CDR2 is YSLEER. Trimming shortened V by 4 bases and J by 4 bases, and 8 bases separated the two germline ends. CDR3 sequence: CASSPVLYNEQFF. The CDR3 DNA follows: TGCGCCAGCAGCCCTGTTCTGTACAATGAGCAGTTCTTC.

This rearrangement joins TRBV7-2 to TRBJ1-4; possibly TRBD1 for D (6 bases). From germline, CDR1 is SGHTA and CDR2 FQGNSA. The length of the CDR3 is 16 residues. Trimming cost V 2 bases and J 1 base, with 11 bases left between them. The CDR3 sequence is CASSLNGQLTNEKLFF. The CDR3 bases are TGTGCCAGCAGCTTAAATGGACAGTTAACTAATGAAAAACTGTTTTTT.

The V and J genes are TRBV2 and TRBJ2-1; TRBD2 matches at 9 bases. CDR1 and CDR2 (germline): SNHLY, FYNNEI. With 1 base clipped from V and 5 bases from J, the junction kept 3 bases outside the gene matches. The CDR3 spans 15 residues. The CDR3 here is CASSEGSGSHNEQFF. The CDR3 region has the DNA TGTGCCAGCAGTGAAGGTAGCGGGAGTCACAATGAGCAGTTCTTC.

J is TRBJ2-3 and V is TRBV7-2; D possibly corresponds to TRBD2 (7 bases). Germline lookup yields CDR1 SGHTA and CDR2 FQGNSA. This CDR3 is built from 15 residues. V lost 4 bases, J lost 6 bases, and 17 bases lay in between. This chain's CDR3 is CASSSYGGAGDTQYF. CDR3 nucleotides: TGTGCCAGCAGCTCATATGGGGGGGCCGGGGATACGCAGTATTTT.

As to this clone: One junction end disagrees with the germline gene, perhaps due to a read error. The rearrangement links TRBV28 to TRBJ1-1; D is unclear. Germline V lookup: CDR1 MDHEN, CDR2 SYDVKM. The CDR3 loop spans 13 amino acids. CDR3 amino acids: CASSSPTYWASIF. The CDR3 DNA is TGTGCCAGCAGTTCCCCAACCTATTGGGCGTCTATCTTT.

This chain uses TRBV9 with TRBJ1-1; D remains ambiguous. CDR3 size: 13 residues. The germline V gene encodes CDR1 SGDLS and CDR2 YYNGEE. Trimming cost V 2 bases and J 5 bases, with 10 bases left between them. The CDR3 DNA reads TGTGCCAGCAGCGTCAGTAGGAGTACTGAAGCTTTCTTT. Amino acids: CASSVSRSTEAFF.

This chain joins TRBV6-6 and TRBJ2-5, with TRBD1 matching over 8 bases. Per the germline V gene, CDR1 is MNHNY and CDR2 is SVGAGI (reference sequence). The CDR3 runs 16 residues. Germline trimming cut 6 bases from V and 1 base from J; bases unmatched to any gene: 10. Here the CDR3 reads CASSSNPGQGQETQYF. In DNA form, the CDR3 reads TGTGCCAGCAGCTCGAATCCCGGACAGGGCCAAGAGACCCAGTACTTC.

This chain joins TRBV7-2 and TRBJ2-4, with D uncertain. Germline V gives CDR1 SGHTA, CDR2 FQGNSA. The CDR3 is 16 amino acids. V was clipped by 5 bases and J by 0 bases, with 14 bases between them. The chain's CDR3 is CASSPEGGLAKNIQYF. In nucleotides, the CDR3 is TGTGCCAGCAGCCCCGAAGGCGGTCTAGCCAAAAACATTCAGTACTTC.

CDR3 sequence (DNA): TGCGCCAGCAGCCAAGCGTCTAGCAAGCATACGCAGTATTTT. It specifies CASSQASSKHTQYF. The chain couples TRBV4-1 to TRBJ2-3; maybe TRBD2 (5 bases). CDR1 and CDR2 from the germline V gene are MGHRA and YSYEKL. This CDR3 spans 14 amino acids. Trimming took 1 base from V and 7 from J, leaving 12 bases between them.

This clone was detected a few times. The rearrangement links TRBV18 to TRBJ2-7; TRBD1 matches 8 bases. The CDR3 is 16 residues long. Trimming removed 1 base from V and 0 bases from J; junction bases left unmatched: 5. CDR1 is KGHSH, CDR2 LQKENI, per germline. CDR3 sequence: CASSPRPTGDSYEQYF. CDR3 nucleotide sequence: TGTGCCAGCTCACCACGTCCGACAGGGGACTCCTACGAGCAGTACTTC.

The gene calls are TRBV19 and TRBJ2-2; the match to TRBD1 covers 10 bases. In germline, CDR1 is LNHDA, CDR2 SQIVND (reference sequence). This CDR3 has 16 residues. V gave up 6 bases and J gave up 0 bases; unmatched junction bases: 4. The CDR3 nucleotides read TGTGCCAGTAGGGACAGGGGGAACGCGAACACCGGGGAGCTGTTTTTT. Translated, it gives CASRDRGNANTGELFF.

The chain recombines TRBV28 with TRBJ2-2; 9 nucleotides align to TRBD2. The CDR3 spans 16 residues. Germline loops: CDR1 MDHEN, CDR2 SYDVKM. After removal of 8 bases from V and 0 bases from J, the junction contained 7 bases not matched to a gene. The CDR3 DNA is TGTGCCAGCCGAAAAGGCGGGGGGGCGAACACCGGGGAGCTGTTTTTT. Protein sequence: CASRKGGGANTGELFF.

This CDR3 is CASSKTGATGELFF. CDR3 sequence (DNA): TGTGCCAGCAGCAAGACAGGGGCCACCGGGGAGCTGTTTTTT. The chain has TRBV6-5 and TRBJ2-2; 8 bases fit TRBD1. Looked up from germline, CDR1 is MNHEY and CDR2 is SVGAGI. This CDR3 is 14 amino acids long. Trimming cost V 6 bases and J 4 bases; bases outside gene matches: 4.

This chain uses TRBV3-1 (or the pseudogene TRBV3-2) with TRBJ2-3, with no clear D. The ends were cut back, 0 bases at V and 0 bases at J, with 7 bases in the middle. The CDR3 covers 15 residues. Germline CDR1 LGHDT, CDR2 YNNKEL (reference sequence). The CDR3 loop reads CASSQDPLSTDTQYF. In DNA, the CDR3 is TGTGCCAGCAGCCAAGATCCCCTAAGCACAGATACGCAGTATTTT.